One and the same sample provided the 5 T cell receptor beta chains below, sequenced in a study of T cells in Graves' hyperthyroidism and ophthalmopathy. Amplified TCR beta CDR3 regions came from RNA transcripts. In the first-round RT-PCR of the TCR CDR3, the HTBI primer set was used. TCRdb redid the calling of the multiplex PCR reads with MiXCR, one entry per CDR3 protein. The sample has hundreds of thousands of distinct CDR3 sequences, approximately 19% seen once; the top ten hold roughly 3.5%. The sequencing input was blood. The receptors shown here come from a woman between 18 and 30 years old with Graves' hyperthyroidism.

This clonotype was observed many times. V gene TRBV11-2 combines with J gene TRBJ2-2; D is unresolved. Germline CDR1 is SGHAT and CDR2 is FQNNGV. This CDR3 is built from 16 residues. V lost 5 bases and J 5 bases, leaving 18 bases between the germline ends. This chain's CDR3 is CASSHRNKKVTGELFF. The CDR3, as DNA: TGTGCCAGCAGCCACCGGAATAAAAAAGTTACCGGGGAGCTGTTTTTT.

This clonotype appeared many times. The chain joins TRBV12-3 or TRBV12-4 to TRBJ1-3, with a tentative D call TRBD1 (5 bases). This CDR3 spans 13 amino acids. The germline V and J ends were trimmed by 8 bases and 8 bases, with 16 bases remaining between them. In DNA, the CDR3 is TGTGCCAGCGAACGGTACCCGGGGCACACCATATATTTT. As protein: CASERYPGHTIYF.

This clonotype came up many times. This CDR3 is CASSHPRGTQYF. CDR3 DNA: TGTGCCAGCAGCCACCCGCGGGGGACCCAGTACTTC. The V and J genes are TRBV12-3 or TRBV12-4 and TRBJ2-5; tentative D call: TRBD2 (6 bases). The germline V and J ends were trimmed by 6 bases and 7 bases, with 12 bases remaining between them. The CDR3 runs to 12 residues.

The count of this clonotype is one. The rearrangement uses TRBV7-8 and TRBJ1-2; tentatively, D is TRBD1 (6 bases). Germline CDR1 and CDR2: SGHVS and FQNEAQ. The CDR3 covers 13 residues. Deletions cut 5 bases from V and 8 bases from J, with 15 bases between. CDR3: CASSPGSGDGYTF. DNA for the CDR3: TGTGCCAGCAGCCCTGGGTCAGGGGACGGCTACACCTTC.

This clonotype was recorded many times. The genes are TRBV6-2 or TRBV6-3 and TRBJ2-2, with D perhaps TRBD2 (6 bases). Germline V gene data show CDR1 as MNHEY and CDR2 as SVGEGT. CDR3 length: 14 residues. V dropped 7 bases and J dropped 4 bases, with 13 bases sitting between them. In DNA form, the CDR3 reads TGTGCCAGCACCACCCTGGGGGGCACCGGGGAGCTGTTTTTT. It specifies CASTTLGGTGELFF.